These T cell receptor beta chains were read from a single sample in a study of T cell changes during pregnancy in multiple sclerosis. The method was immunoSEQ multiplex PCR; TCRdb's version includes in-frame clones alone and lacks a portion of them. The data contain about 92,000 clones, around 94% of them seen just once; the ten biggest clones take up roughly 2.7%. Specimen: peripheral blood, collected in the first trimester of pregnancy. The receptors were gathered from a female donor with multiple sclerosis, enrolled in a pregnancy study. Both conserved end residues are part of each CDR3. The order of the fields is CDR3 DNA, CDR3 protein, D gene, clone size, J gene, V gene. A D gene is named only where the DNA matches it firmly. Size tells how often a clone was seen (once, few, many) or the class of an expanded clone, and some rows leave it out.

TGTGCCAGCTCACCACGTGAACAGGGCAATCAGCCCCAGCATTTT CASSPREQGNQPQHF - once TRBJ1-5 TRBV18
TGCAGCGTTCGTACCCGGGACAGGGTATCCTACGAGCAGTACTTC CSVRTRDRVSYEQYF TRBD1 - TRBJ2-7 TRBV29-1
TGTGCCAGCAGCCAAGGACAGGTGGGGGAAAAACTGTTTTTT CASSQGQVGEKLFF TRBD1 - TRBJ1-4 TRBV7-9
TGTGCCAGCAGCTTAAGGGGACTAGCGGGAGTGAATGAGCAGTTCTTC CASSLRGLAGVNEQFF TRBD2 - TRBJ2-1 TRBV7-9
TGCAGCGGGGGAGTTGCGGGCGACGAGCAGTACTTC CSGGVAGDEQYF - - TRBJ2-7 TRBV29-1
TGTGCCAGCAGCACCGGACAGTCCTACGAGCAGTACTTC CASSTGQSYEQYF - - TRBJ2-7 TRBV5-4
TGTGCCAGCAGTAGCGGGACTAGCGGTGACAATGAGCAGTTCTTC CASSSGTSGDNEQFF TRBD2 few TRBJ2-1 TRBV27
TGTGCCATCAGTGATCCGGGACTCGAAGAAGAAGCTTTCTTT CAISDPGLEEEAFF - - TRBJ1-1 TRBV10-3
TGTGCCAGCAGCTTGGGGCCCCGGGGGACGGACGAGCAGTACTTC CASSLGPRGTDEQYF - - TRBJ2-7 TRBV5-4
TGTGCCAGCAGCTTCCAGACCTACGAGCAGTACTTC CASSFQTYEQYF - once TRBJ2-7 TRBV5-6
TGTGCCATCAGTGACTTTGACAGGGCTGAAGCTTTCTTT CAISDFDRAEAFF TRBD1 - TRBJ1-1 TRBV10-3
TGTGCCAGTAGGGTCACGGGGGTCTTCGAGGGCGAGCAGTACTTC CASRVTGVFEGEQYF - - TRBJ2-7 TRBV19
TGTGCCAGCAGTCCAACCATGGGAGGCCCCTACGAGCAGTACTTC CASSPTMGGPYEQYF - once TRBJ2-7 TRBV25-1
TGTGCCAGCAGCTTCTTACAAGGGAGCTACTATGGCTACACCTTC CASSFLQGSYYGYTF - - TRBJ1-2 TRBV13
TGTGCCAGCAGCTGGGCAGACAGGACTAGCTATGGCTACACCTTC CASSWADRTSYGYTF - - TRBJ1-2 TRBV28
TGCAGCGTTGGGAGATCCGAAGGTGAAAAACTGTTTTTT CSVGRSEGEKLFF - once TRBJ1-4 TRBV29-1
TGTGCCATCAAGATTGAGGGAAGCACAGATACGCAGTATTTT CAIKIEGSTDTQYF - - TRBJ2-3 TRBV10-3
TGTGCCAGCAGCGCTCGAGGCGGGGGAGAGACCCAGTACTTC CASSARGGGETQYF TRBD2 - TRBJ2-5 TRBV7-6
TGTGCCAGCAGTTTAGGGATGACAGGGGCGGGGTCCTACGAGCAGTACTTC CASSLGMTGAGSYEQYF TRBD1 - TRBJ2-7 TRBV28
TGTGCCAGTACCCAGACAGTTCGACGGAGACCCTACAATGAGCAGTTCTTC CASTQTVRRRPYNEQFF - - TRBJ2-1 TRBV19
TGTGCCAGCAGCGTGCAGGCGGGGAGCACAGATACGCAGTATTTT CASSVQAGSTDTQYF - - TRBJ2-3 TRBV9
TGTGCCAGCAGTTTCAGGGGGATGCCCACTGAAGCTTTCTTT CASSFRGMPTEAFF TRBD1 - TRBJ1-1 TRBV28
TGTGCCAGCAGTGACTGGGGGGGTCCCACCATATATTTT CASSDWGGPTIYF - - TRBJ1-3 TRBV6-4
TGTGCCAGCAGCGTAGCTGGGTGGCTAGCGGGTAACAATGAGCAGTTCTTC CASSVAGWLAGNNEQFF TRBD2 - TRBJ2-1 TRBV9
TGTGCCTCCAGGGACAGCAACACTGAAGCTTTCTTT CASRDSNTEAFF TRBD1 once TRBJ1-1 TRBV10-3
TGTGCCAGCAGAGGGACAGGCTACAATCAGCCCCAGCATTTT CASRGTGYNQPQHF TRBD1 - TRBJ1-5 TRBV28
TGTGCCAGCAGTTTACCCCTCTTGCAGCCCCAGCATTTT CASSLPLLQPQHF - - TRBJ1-5 TRBV28
TGTGCCACCAGCAGAGAGGCCAATCAGCCCCAGCATTTT CATSREANQPQHF - - TRBJ1-5 TRBV15
TGTGCCAGCAGCCCCTGGACAGCCGGAGGAAACACCATATATTTT CASSPWTAGGNTIYF - - TRBJ1-3 TRBV7-8
TGCGCCAGCAGCCAACTCTTTCTAGCGGGAGGGGACAATGAGCAGTTCTTC CASSQLFLAGGDNEQFF TRBD2 once TRBJ2-1 TRBV4-1
TGTGCCAGCAGTACCGGGACAGGCGGGGAGACCCAGTACTTC CASSTGTGGETQYF TRBD1 - TRBJ2-5 TRBV6-1
TGCGCCAGCAGCTCGGCTTTTGCGCGGGAGGCCGTAGGAGAGACCCAGTACTTC CASSSAFAREAVGETQYF TRBD2 - TRBJ2-5 TRBV5-1
TGTGCCAGCAGAGGGACTAGCGGAGCCAAAAACATTCAGTACTTC CASRGTSGAKNIQYF TRBD2 - TRBJ2-4 TRBV2
TGCAGCGTTGAAGATCGGGGGGGCCGGGACACTGAAGCTTTCTTT CSVEDRGGRDTEAFF - few TRBJ1-1 TRBV29-1
TGTGCCAGCAGTCTCGGACAGCGTGGAAACACCATATATTTT CASSLGQRGNTIYF - few TRBJ1-3 TRBV6-5
TGTGCCAGCAAGAGGAGATTGAACACTGAAGCTTTCTTT CASKRRLNTEAFF - - TRBJ1-1 TRBV28
TGTGCCACCAGCAGAGATGTGGACAGGGTATATGAGCAGTTCTTC CATSRDVDRVYEQFF TRBD1 - TRBJ2-1 TRBV15
TGCGCCAGCAGCCGATGGACAGATCGGAATTTGGAATCTGGAAACACCATATATTTT CASSRWTDRNLESGNTIYF - once TRBJ1-3 TRBV4-3
TGTGCCAGCAGTTCACACCGGACAGGGTTTGGAGGCTACACCTTC CASSSHRTGFGGYTF TRBD1 - TRBJ1-2 TRBV28
TGCAGCGTTGTGAAATTGTTGGACAGTTCCTACGAGCAGTACTTC CSVVKLLDSSYEQYF - - TRBJ2-7 TRBV29-1
TGTGCCAGCAGTTTGGGAGGGCCTAATCCCGAGCAGTACTTC CASSLGGPNPEQYF TRBD2 - TRBJ2-7 TRBV6-5
TGTGCCAGCACTGACGGGTCCTCCTACGAGCAGTACTTC CASTDGSSYEQYF - - TRBJ2-7 TRBV28